These T cell receptor beta chains were read from a single sample in a study of PD-1 blockade in classical Hodgkin lymphoma. Only in-frame clones appear in the TCRdb table, and some are missing; sequencing was by immunoSEQ multiplex PCR. The sample carries 15,000 to 17,000 clones, around 84% recorded once. Sequenced sample: CD4+ T cells from blood. The receptors shown here come from a human donor with classical Hodgkin lymphoma. Both conserved end residues are part of each CDR3. D genes are given only for firm matches. Size is stated for part of the rows, as once, few or many counts, or as a class when the clone is expanded.

J gene	V gene	D gene	clone size	CDR3 DNA	CDR3 protein
TRBJ1-1	TRBV19	TRBD1	few	TGTGCCAGTAGTCGGACAGGGAGGGGTACTGAAGCTTTCTTT	CASSRTGRGTEAFF
TRBJ2-7	TRBV6-5	TRBD2	-	TGTGCCAGCAGCTTAAAAGGGCGGGGGGACGAGCAGTACTTC	CASSLKGRGDEQYF
TRBJ1-2	TRBV9	-	-	TGTGCCAGCAGCCCCTTGAACTATGGCTACACCTTC	CASSPLNYGYTF
TRBJ2-1	TRBV28	-	-	TGTGCCAGCAACCCGACTAGTGGTCCCTACAATGAGCAGTTCTTC	CASNPTSGPYNEQFF
TRBJ1-1	TRBV5-1	-	-	TGCGCCAGCAGCTTGACAGTGAACACTGAAGCTTTCTTT	CASSLTVNTEAFF
TRBJ2-1	TRBV6-6	TRBD2	-	TGTGCCACCAGAGCTAGCGGAGTATACAATGAGCAGTTCTTC	CATRASGVYNEQFF
TRBJ1-2	TRBV6-5	-	-	TGTGCCAGCAGTTACTCTCTGGGGGCAGGGGGCTACACCTTC	CASSYSLGAGGYTF
TRBJ2-7	TRBV11-2	-	-	TGTGCCAGCAGCCGCGTGGACTTCTCCTACGAGCAGTACTTC	CASSRVDFSYEQYF
TRBJ1-4	TRBV7-2	-	-	TGTGCCAGCAGCCCGGACAGATTTAATGAAAAACTGTTTTTT	CASSPDRFNEKLFF
TRBJ2-7	TRBV15	-	-	TGTGCCACCAGCAGAGTTCCTAGTCACGAGCAGTACTTC	CATSRVPSHEQYF
TRBJ1-1	TRBV28	-	-	TGTGCCAGCAGTGGAGGGGGGGGGATTGGAACTGAAGCTTTCTTT	CASSGGGGIGTEAFF
TRBJ1-1	TRBV9	-	-	TGTGCCAGCAGCGCCGGAATGTACACTGAAGCTTTCTTT	CASSAGMYTEAFF
TRBJ1-3	TRBV28	TRBD1	-	TGTGCCAGCAGTTTATCGACAGGGGTGGTGGACACCATATATTTT	CASSLSTGVVDTIYF
TRBJ2-3	TRBV7-2	-	-	TGTGCCAGCAGCTTGCAACGTCTTAGCACAGATACGCAGTATTTT	CASSLQRLSTDTQYF
TRBJ2-1	TRBV28	-	-	TGTGCCGTACCAGGGATATCCTACAATGAGCAGTTCTTC	CAVPGISYNEQFF
TRBJ2-1	TRBV9	TRBD1	-	TGTGCCAGCAGCCCCATGGGGACAGGGGGATACAATGAGCAGTTCTTC	CASSPMGTGGYNEQFF
TRBJ2-7	TRBV4-3	TRBD2	-	TGCGCCAGCAGCCAAGCCTTTAGCGGGGGAGCTCCCTACGAGCAGTACTTC	CASSQAFSGGAPYEQYF